A single sample gave rise to the 22 T cell receptor beta chains below, sequenced in a study of neoadjuvant anti-PD-1 for oral cavity cancer. Sequencing was performed with immunoSEQ multiplex PCR; in TCRdb, only in-frame clones are kept and a portion is missing. The table shows about 14,000 clones, with 60% to 80% occurring only once. The source was PBMCs, collected before nivolumab (anti-PD-1) treatment. The source of these receptors is a person between 40 and 79 years old with oral cavity squamous cell carcinoma.

The chain has TRBV28 and TRBJ1-2; D perhaps matches TRBD1 (6 bases). Trimming removed 10 bases from V and 3 bases from J, with 12 bases in between. The CDR3 is made up of 12 amino acids. CDR1 is MDHEN and CDR2 is SYDVKM in the germline V gene. In DNA, the CDR3 is TGTGCCATCCGAGGACAGTACTATGGCTACACCTTC. Its protein product is CAIRGQYYGYTF.

The chain couples TRBV7-2 to TRBJ2-5; maybe TRBD1 (6 bases). Trimming stripped 5 bases from V and 5 bases from J, with 12 bases between. There are 13 residues in the CDR3. The germline CDR1 and CDR2 sequences are SGHTA and FQGNSA. The DNA of the CDR3 is TGTGCCAGCAGCCGGGACCAGGGGGAGACCCAGTACTTC. It is translated as CASSRDQGETQYF.

V gene TRBV15 combines with J gene TRBJ1-2; D ambiguous. The CDR3 consists of 12 residues. Germline V lookup: CDR1 LNHNV, CDR2 YYDKDF (reference sequence). V lost 0 bases and J lost 7, with 6 bases in between. The CDR3 DNA reads as TGTGCCACCAGCAGAGACCGGAGTGGCTACACCTTC. It codes for CATSRDRSGYTF.

This clone was seen a handful of times. V and J are TRBV10-3 and TRBJ1-2; 8 bases align to TRBD1. V was pared by 2 bases and J by 6 bases, with 5 bases of the junction left unmatched. Per the germline V gene, CDR1 is ENHRY and CDR2 is SYGVKD. The CDR3 covers 14 residues. Written as DNA, the CDR3 is TGTGCCATCAGTGAGACAGGGGGATCGGATGGCTACACCTTC. It is translated as CAISETGGSDGYTF.

This chain connects TRBV7-8 to TRBJ1-2, with 7 bases that match TRBD1. With V trimmed by 6 bases and J by 8 bases, 9 bases remained unmatched. This CDR3 comprises 13 residues. The germline V gene encodes CDR1 SGHVS and CDR2 FQNEAQ. The CDR3 bases are TGTGCCAGCAGTTGGACAGGTTCGGGAGGCTACACCTTC. This encodes CASSWTGSGGYTF.

The chain uses TRBV29-1 and TRBJ1-2, with 7 nucleotides matching TRBD1. Trimming removed 0 bases from V and 3 bases from J; junction bases left unmatched: 4. CDR1 is SQVTM and CDR2 is ANQGSEA in the germline V gene. The CDR3 covers 14 residues. CDR3 region: CSVEDRQGYYGYTF. CDR3 nucleotides: TGCAGCGTTGAAGATCGACAGGGCTACTATGGCTACACCTTC. Variable domain in full (rest from reference TRBV29-1 and TRBJ1-2): SAVISQKPSRDICQRGTSLTIQCQVDSQVTMMFWYRQQPGQSLTLIATANQGSEATYESGFVIDKFPISRPNLTFSTLTVSNMSPEDSSIYLCSVEDRQGYYGYTFGSGTRLTVV.

This clone was observed a handful of times. V is TRBV13 and J is TRBJ2-5; D is tentatively TRBD1 or TRBD2 (5 bases each). V dropped 5 bases and J dropped 7 bases, with 14 bases sitting between them. This CDR3 has 13 amino acids. Germline V lookup: CDR1 PRHDT, CDR2 FYEKMQ (reference sequence). The CDR3 sequence: CASSPGPSGTQYF. CDR3 nucleotide sequence: TGTGCCAGCAGCCCGGGGCCGTCCGGGACCCAGTACTTC.

This clone was detected a few times. The chain recombines TRBV30 with TRBJ1-2, with 8 positions matching TRBD1. Trimming removed 8 bases from V and 3 bases from J; junction bases left unmatched: 11. CDR1 is GTSNPN, CDR2 SVGIG, per germline (reference sequence). The CDR3 has 14 residues. As DNA, the CDR3 is TGTGCCAGTGAAACCAGGGGGCGTGACTATGGCTACACCTTC. Amino acids: CASETRGRDYGYTF.

This clone has more than one count but fewer than ten. This chain joins TRBV9 and TRBJ2-1; the match to TRBD1 covers 8 bases. Trimming removed 1 base from V and 6 bases from J; junction bases left unmatched: 3. Germline V CDR1 and CDR2: SGDLS, YYNGEE. The length of the CDR3 is 14 residues. The CDR3 region is CASSVLGTGNEQFF. The CDR3 region has the DNA TGTGCCAGCAGCGTACTGGGGACAGGCAATGAGCAGTTCTTC.

The rearrangement uses TRBV18 and TRBJ1-3; no reliable D call. Trimming left V 2 bases short and J 1 base short, with 3 bases between. In germline, CDR1 is KGHSH, CDR2 LQKENI. The CDR3 is made up of 13 amino acids. CDR3 sequence: CASSPSSGNTIYF. CDR3 in DNA: TGTGCCAGCTCACCATCATCTGGAAACACCATATATTTT.

The chain recombines TRBV28 with TRBJ1-1; D unresolved. Per the germline V gene, CDR1 is MDHEN and CDR2 is SYDVKM. Between the trimmed V and J ends, which lost 2 bases and 4 bases, there was a span of 8 bases. This CDR3 has 13 residues. The CDR3 spells CASSLLGGTEAFF. The DNA for the CDR3 is TGTGCCAGCAGTTTACTGGGAGGCACTGAAGCTTTCTTT.

The chain couples TRBV9 to TRBJ1-2; D is possibly TRBD1 (6 bases). CDR1 is SGDLS and CDR2 is YYNGEE in the germline V gene. V was cut by 1 base and J by 4 bases, with 14 bases left in between. CDR3 size: 15 residues. The CDR3 DNA follows: TGTGCCAGCAGCGTATCAAGGGGGTTTGTCTATGGCTACACCTTC. Its protein is CASSVSRGFVYGYTF.

This clone was detected a few times. The V call is TRBV5-4, the J call TRBJ2-1, with 8 bases aligning to TRBD1. The CDR3 consists of 15 residues. The germline CDR1 and CDR2 sequences are SGHNT and YYREEE (reference sequence). The trim removed 6 bases at V and 6 bases at J, leaving 11 bases unmatched. CDR3 loop: CASINAGGAVNEQFF. In DNA form, the CDR3 reads TGTGCCAGCATCAATGCAGGGGGCGCGGTCAATGAGCAGTTCTTC.

This clone appeared a few times. The J gene is TRBJ1-1, the V gene TRBV28; the D is unclear. There are 12 residues in the CDR3. The germline gives CDR1 MDHEN, CDR2 SYDVKM. Trimming took 4 bases from V and 3 from J, leaving 6 bases between them. CDR3 sequence: CASSYQHTEAFF. CDR3 nucleotides: TGTGCCAGCAGTTATCAGCACACTGAAGCTTTCTTT.

The rearrangement uses TRBV6-5 and TRBJ1-2; TRBD1 might be the D (6 bases). CDR1 and CDR2 from the germline V gene are MNHEY and SVGAGI. CDR3 length: 14 amino acids. V was cut by 9 bases and J by 3 bases, with 17 bases left in between. The chain's CDR3 is CASRGAAEDYGYTF. Here the CDR3 DNA reads TGTGCCAGTAGGGGGGCCGCCGAGGACTATGGCTACACCTTC.

This clone was seen a few times. The chain is built from TRBV5-6 and TRBJ2-4; TRBD1 agrees at 7 bases. Germline lookup yields CDR1 SGHDT and CDR2 YYEEEE. This CDR3 region has 15 residues. V shed 2 bases, J shed 3 bases, and the junction held 5 bases outside the gene matches. The CDR3 is CASSFGQGVKNIQYF. CDR3 nucleotide sequence: TGTGCCAGCAGCTTTGGTCAGGGGGTCAAAAACATTCAGTACTTC.

This clone came up a few times. The genes are TRBV5-1 and TRBJ2-5; possible D gene TRBD2, 6 bases. CDR1 and CDR2 from the germline V gene are SGHRS and YFSETQ. CDR3 size: 13 residues. V lost 4 bases and J 7 bases, leaving 14 bases between the germline ends. The CDR3 loop reads CASSTDSEGTQYF. For the CDR3, the DNA is TGCGCCAGCAGCACCGATTCGGAGGGGACCCAGTACTTC.

This clone was detected a few times. The V and J genes are TRBV10-3 and TRBJ1-5; a weak D match, TRBD1 (5 bases). The CDR3 length is 14 residues. Trimming left V 3 bases short and J 3 bases short, with 9 bases between. Germline V CDR1 and CDR2: ENHRY, SYGVKD. CDR3 DNA: TGTGCCATCAGTGACCGACAGAACAATCAGCCCCAGCATTTT. Its translation: CAISDRQNNQPQHF.

This clone has just a few counts. The V gene is TRBV6-5, the J gene TRBJ1-1; D is unclear. Germline V gene data show CDR1 as MNHEY and CDR2 as SVGAGI. The CDR3 spans 13 residues. Trimming pared 1 base from V and 1 base from J, leaving 4 bases between. CDR3 bases: TGTGCCAGCAGTTACTGGGGGAACACTGAAGCTTTCTTT. Amino acid sequence: CASSYWGNTEAFF.

The chain joins TRBV5-8 to TRBJ1-2; 7 bases align to TRBD1. Germline lookup yields CDR1 SGHTS and CDR2 YDEGEE. CDR3 length: 14 residues. After removal of 7 bases from V and 9 bases from J, the junction contained 15 bases not matched to a gene. The CDR3 nucleotides read TGTGCCAGCTGGCAGGCAGGGGGAGAGGCGAGCTACACCTTC. Its protein is CASWQAGGEASYTF.

This sequence joins TRBV7-9 and TRBJ2-7, with D perhaps assigned TRBD1 or TRBD2 (7 bases each). V lost 0 bases to trimming and J lost 7 bases, with 16 bases between them. The CDR3 loop spans 15 amino acids. Per the germline V gene, CDR1 is SEHNR and CDR2 is FQNEAQ (reference sequence). CDR3 DNA sequence: TGTGCCAGCAGCTTAGCGGCAGGGGGGGCTTGGGAGCAGTACTTC. Protein: CASSLAAGGAWEQYF.

This chain links TRBV4-1 with TRBJ2-3; a weak D match, TRBD2 (5 bases). Germline lookup yields CDR1 MGHRA and CDR2 YSYEKL. V dropped 3 bases and J dropped 4 bases, with 8 bases sitting between them. The CDR3 spans 13 residues. The CDR3 protein is CASSHGNPDTQYF. The DNA for the CDR3 is TGCGCCAGCAGCCACGGGAATCCAGATACGCAGTATTTT.